The 16 T cell receptor beta chains listed next were all sequenced from one sample in a study of T cells after somatic rescue of genetic block. Sequencing used immunoSEQ multiplex PCR; TCRdb keeps in-frame clones, though not all of them. The sample includes tens of thousands of clones, just over 90% seen only once; the top ten take approximately 2.9%. The sequenced sample consisted of peripheral blood mononuclear cells (PBMCs). Source of these receptors: a man aged 25 to 45.

J is TRBJ2-3 and V is TRBV5-4; D remains ambiguous. V was cut by 4 bases and J by 2 bases, with 11 bases left in between. The germline V gene encodes CDR1 SGHNT and CDR2 YYREEE (reference sequence). The CDR3 extends over 14 amino acids. CDR3 sequence reads: CASSTPGSTDTQYF. The CDR3, as DNA: TGTGCCAGCAGCACCCCGGGTTCCACAGATACGCAGTATTTT.

This sequence joins TRBV7-2 and TRBJ2-1, with 7 positions matching TRBD2. V dropped 8 bases and J dropped 4; count of bases not matched to a gene: 5. The germline V gene has CDR1 SGHTA and CDR2 FQGNSA. CDR3 length equals 13 residues. CDR3 nucleotide sequence: TGTGCCAGCGGAGCGGGGTTTTACAATGAGCAGTTCTTC. This codes for CASGAGFYNEQFF.

This clone has just a few counts. The J gene is TRBJ1-5, the V gene TRBV7-9; unclear D gene. Trimming stripped 1 base from V and 9 bases from J, with 7 bases between. CDR1 SEHNR and CDR2 FQNEAQ come from the germline V gene (reference sequence). The length of the CDR3 is 12 residues. The CDR3: CASSLGSGPQHF. The CDR3 coding sequence is TGTGCCAGCAGCTTAGGTTCGGGGCCCCAGCATTTT.

The J gene is TRBJ2-7, the V gene TRBV28, with 10 nucleotides matching TRBD1. CDR1 and CDR2 from the germline V gene are MDHEN and SYDVKM. Trimming removed 6 bases from V and 3 bases from J; junction bases left unmatched: 5. This CDR3 comprises 14 residues. The CDR3 sequence is CASSLRDRGYEQYF. The CDR3 nucleotides read TGTGCCAGCAGCCTCCGGGACAGGGGCTACGAGCAGTACTTC.

The count of this clone is one. The chain employs TRBV7-9 and TRBJ2-3; D remains unclear. The CDR3 is 12 residues long. CDR1 SEHNR and CDR2 FQNEAQ come from the germline V gene (reference sequence). Trimming removed 3 bases at V and 1 base at J, with 2 bases between. CDR3 amino acids: CASSLGTDTQYF. CDR3 sequence (DNA): TGTGCCAGCAGCTTGGGCACAGATACGCAGTATTTT. The variable domain in full, with the rest retrieved from reference TRBV7-9 and TRBJ2-3, is DTGVSQNPRHKITKRGQNVTFRCDPISEHNRLYWYRQTLGQGPEFLTYFQNEAQLEKSRLLSDRFSAERPKGSFSTLEIQRTEQGDSAMYLCASSLGTDTQYFGPGTRLTVL.

This sequence joins TRBV28 and TRBJ2-1; TRBD1 aligns across 7 bases. V gave up 5 bases and J gave up 7 bases; unmatched junction bases: 8. The CDR3 runs 14 residues. Germline CDR1 is MDHEN and CDR2 is SYDVKM. The CDR3 nucleotides read TGTGCCAGCAGTACCCTGACAGGGCCTAATGAGCAGTTCTTC. Its translation: CASSTLTGPNEQFF. The variable domain in full, with the rest retrieved from reference TRBV28 and TRBJ2-1, is DVKVTQSSRYLVKRTGEKVFLECVQDMDHENMFWYRQDPGLGLRLIYFSYDVKMKEKGDIPEGYSVSREKKERFSLILESASTNQTSMYLCASSTLTGPNEQFFGPGTRLTVL.

This chain links TRBV6-5 with TRBJ1-1; tentative D call: TRBD1 (5 bases). The CDR3 has 15 amino acids. The germline CDR1 and CDR2 sequences are MNHEY and SVGAGI. The ends were cut back, 0 bases at V and 11 bases at J, with 19 bases in the middle. Here the CDR3 reads CASSYSIYTEKGAFF. CDR3 bases: TGTGCCAGCAGTTACTCGATTTATACGGAGAAGGGGGCTTTCTTT.

The gene calls are TRBV28 and TRBJ2-3, with D perhaps TRBD2 (6 bases). This CDR3 has 15 residues. Trimming removed 3 bases from V and 4 bases from J, with 14 bases in between. In germline, CDR1 is MDHEN, CDR2 SYDVKM. CDR3 bases: TGTGCCAGCAGTTTCCGGCGGGATAACGCAGATACGCAGTATTTT. Residues: CASSFRRDNADTQYF.

This clone came up once. The chain joins TRBV11-2 to TRBJ2-5; possible D gene TRBD1, 5 bases. This CDR3 has 16 amino acids. The germline V and J ends were trimmed by 4 bases and 2 bases, with 17 bases remaining between them. The germline CDR1 and CDR2 sequences are SGHAT and FQNNGV. Here the CDR3 reads CASSSLTRRAQETQYF. DNA for the CDR3: TGTGCCAGCAGCTCCCTCACGCGCAGGGCGCAAGAGACCCAGTACTTC.

This sequence joins TRBV19 and TRBJ1-6, with D perhaps TRBD1 (6 bases). Between the trimmed V and J ends, which lost 3 bases and 1 base, there was a span of 10 bases. CDR1 is LNHDA and CDR2 is SQIVND in the germline V gene (reference sequence). The length of the CDR3 is 16 residues. CDR3 protein: CASSMGGASYNSPLHF. The CDR3 DNA follows: TGTGCCAGTAGTATGGGGGGCGCGTCCTATAATTCACCCCTCCACTTT.

The chain recombines TRBV5-1 with TRBJ1-4; a possible D gene is TRBD1 (5 bases). CDR1 SGHRS and CDR2 YFSETQ come from the germline V gene. V lost 2 bases, J lost 4 bases, and 15 bases lay in between. The CDR3 sequence is 16 residues long. CDR3 residues: CASSLSSGGGNEKLFF. For the CDR3, the DNA is TGCGCCAGCAGCTTATCATCGGGGGGTGGTAATGAAAAACTGTTTTTT.

This clone is a singleton in its sample. This chain links TRBV6-6 with TRBJ2-7, with D uncertain. V was trimmed by 6 bases and J by 2 bases, leaving 11 bases between them. The CDR3 has 13 amino acids. Germline loops: CDR1 MNHNY, CDR2 SVGAGI (reference sequence). Here the CDR3 reads CASSLSSTYEQYF. In DNA form, the CDR3 reads TGTGCCAGCAGCCTTAGCAGCACCTACGAGCAGTACTTC.

The V call is TRBV6-5, the J call TRBJ1-5, with unresolved D. CDR1 is MNHEY, CDR2 SVGAGI, per germline. This CDR3 has 15 residues. Trimming stripped 2 bases from V and 2 bases from J, with 10 bases between. CDR3 DNA sequence: TGTGCCAGCAGTTACGGCAGGCGGGGCAATCAGCCCCAGCATTTT. Its protein is CASSYGRRGNQPQHF.

The chain recombines TRBV9 with TRBJ2-7; tentatively, D is TRBD1 (6 bases). Trimming cost V 3 bases and J 0 bases, with 13 bases left between them. Germline CDR1 reads SGDLS; CDR2 reads YYNGEE. The CDR3 is made up of 15 amino acids. CDR3: CASSGGLGASYEQYF. In nucleotides, the CDR3 is TGTGCCAGCAGCGGCGGACTGGGGGCCTCCTACGAGCAGTACTTC.

This sequence joins TRBV10-1 and TRBJ1-1, with D possibly matching TRBD1 (5 bases). The CDR3 has 13 residues. V lost 4 bases and J lost 7, with 13 bases in between. Germline CDR1 reads WNHNN; CDR2 reads SYGVQD (reference sequence). The CDR3 spells CASSAGTGGEAFF. Written as DNA, the CDR3 is TGCGCCAGCAGTGCGGGGACGGGGGGTGAAGCTTTCTTT.

The J gene is TRBJ1-1, the V gene TRBV28, with a possible D match to TRBD1 (6 bases). V lost 8 bases and J lost 4, with 14 bases in between. The CDR3 has 13 residues. Per the germline V gene, CDR1 is MDHEN and CDR2 is SYDVKM. CDR3: CASVPAGVTEAFF. In nucleotides, the CDR3 is TGTGCCAGCGTTCCCGCAGGGGTCACTGAAGCTTTCTTT.